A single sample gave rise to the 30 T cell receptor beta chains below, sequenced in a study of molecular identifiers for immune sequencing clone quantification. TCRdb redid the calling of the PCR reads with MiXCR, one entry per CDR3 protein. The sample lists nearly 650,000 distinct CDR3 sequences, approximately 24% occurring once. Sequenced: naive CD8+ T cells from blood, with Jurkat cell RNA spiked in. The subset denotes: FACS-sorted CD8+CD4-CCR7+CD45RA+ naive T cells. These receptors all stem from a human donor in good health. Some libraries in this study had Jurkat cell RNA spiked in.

DNA for the CDR3: TGTGCCAGCAGCCCGCCGGACAGGAGCACAGATACGCAGTATTTT. It codes for CASSPPDRSTDTQYF. The rearrangement uses TRBV11-2 and TRBJ2-3; 7 bases line up with TRBD1. V was pared by 5 bases and J by 0 bases, with 5 bases of the junction left unmatched. Germline V gene data show CDR1 as SGHAT and CDR2 as FQNNGV. There are 15 residues in the CDR3.

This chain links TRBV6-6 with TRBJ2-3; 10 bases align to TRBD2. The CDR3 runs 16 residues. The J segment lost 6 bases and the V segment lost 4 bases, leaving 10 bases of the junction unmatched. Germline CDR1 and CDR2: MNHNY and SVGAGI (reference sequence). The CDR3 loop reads CASSSGAGGSLDTQYF. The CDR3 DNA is TGTGCCAGCAGTTCGGGAGCGGGAGGGTCCCTTGATACGCAGTATTTT.

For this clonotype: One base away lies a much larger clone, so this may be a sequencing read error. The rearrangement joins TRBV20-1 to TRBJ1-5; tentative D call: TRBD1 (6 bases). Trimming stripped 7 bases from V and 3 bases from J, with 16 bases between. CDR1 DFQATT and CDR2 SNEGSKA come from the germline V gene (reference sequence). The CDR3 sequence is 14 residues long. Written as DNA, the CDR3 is TGCAGTGTTAGTTCAGGGGTTGTCAATCAGCCCCAGCATTTT. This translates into CSVSSGVVNQPQHF.

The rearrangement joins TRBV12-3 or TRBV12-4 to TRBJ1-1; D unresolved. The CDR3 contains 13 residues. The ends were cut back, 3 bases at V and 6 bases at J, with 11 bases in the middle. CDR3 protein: CASSFAASSEAFF. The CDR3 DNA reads TGTGCCAGCAGTTTTGCGGCCTCCTCTGAAGCTTTCTTT.

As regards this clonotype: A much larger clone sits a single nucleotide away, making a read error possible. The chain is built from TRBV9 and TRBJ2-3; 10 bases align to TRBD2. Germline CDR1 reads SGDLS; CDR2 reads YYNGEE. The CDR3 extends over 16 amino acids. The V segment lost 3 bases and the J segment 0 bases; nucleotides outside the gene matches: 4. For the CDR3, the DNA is TGTGCCAGCAGCGGGGGACTAGCGAAGAGCACAGATACGCAGTATTTT. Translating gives CASSGGLAKSTDTQYF.

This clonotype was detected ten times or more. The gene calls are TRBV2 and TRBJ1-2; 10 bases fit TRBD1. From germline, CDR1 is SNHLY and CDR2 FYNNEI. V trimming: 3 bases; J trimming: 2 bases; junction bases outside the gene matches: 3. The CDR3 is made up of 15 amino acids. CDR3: CASSDWTGGNYGYTF. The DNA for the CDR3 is TGTGCCAGCAGTGACTGGACAGGGGGAAACTATGGCTACACCTTC.

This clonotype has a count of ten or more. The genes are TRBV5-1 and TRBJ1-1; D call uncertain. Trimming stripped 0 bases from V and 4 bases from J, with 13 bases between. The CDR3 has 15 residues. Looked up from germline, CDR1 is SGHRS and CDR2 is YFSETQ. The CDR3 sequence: CASSLGMGWVTEAFF. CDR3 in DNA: TGCGCCAGCAGCTTGGGCATGGGGTGGGTCACTGAAGCTTTCTTT.

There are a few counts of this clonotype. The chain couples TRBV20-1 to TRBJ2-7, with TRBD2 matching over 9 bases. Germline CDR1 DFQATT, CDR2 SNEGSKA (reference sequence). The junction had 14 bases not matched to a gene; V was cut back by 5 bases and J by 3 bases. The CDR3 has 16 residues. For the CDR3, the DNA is TGCAGTGCTCACATAGCGGGGGCCTCTCAATTCTACGAGCAGTACTTC. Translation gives CSAHIAGASQFYEQYF.

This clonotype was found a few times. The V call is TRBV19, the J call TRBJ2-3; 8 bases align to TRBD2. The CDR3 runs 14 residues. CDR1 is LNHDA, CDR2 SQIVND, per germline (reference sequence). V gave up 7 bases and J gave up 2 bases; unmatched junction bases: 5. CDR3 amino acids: CASMAGGYTDTQYF. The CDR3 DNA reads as TGTGCCAGTATGGCGGGGGGATACACAGATACGCAGTATTTT.

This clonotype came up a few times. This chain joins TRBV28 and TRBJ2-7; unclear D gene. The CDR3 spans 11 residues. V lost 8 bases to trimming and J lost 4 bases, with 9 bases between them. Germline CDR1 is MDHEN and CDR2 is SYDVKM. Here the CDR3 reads CASQQTYEQYF. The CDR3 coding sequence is TGTGCCAGCCAACAGACGTACGAGCAGTACTTC.

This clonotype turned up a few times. CDR3 sequence reads: CATRDLNTGELFF. The CDR3 DNA follows: TGTGCCACGAGGGACCTAAACACCGGGGAGCTGTTTTTT. The gene calls are TRBV24-1 and TRBJ2-2; D may correspond to TRBD1 or TRBD2 (5 bases each). The V and J ends lost 10 bases and 2 bases respectively, with 10 bases between them. Germline V gene lookup returns CDR1 KGHDR and CDR2 SFDVKD. There are 13 residues in the CDR3.

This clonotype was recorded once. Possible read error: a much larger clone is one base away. The CDR3 spells CASSVDGTPYGQYF. CDR3 nucleotides: TGTGCCAGCAGCGTAGACGGAACGCCCTACGGGCAGTACTTC. The genes are TRBV9 and TRBJ2-7; D is unclear. Germline lookup yields CDR1 SGDLS and CDR2 YYNGEE. The CDR3 sequence is 14 residues long.

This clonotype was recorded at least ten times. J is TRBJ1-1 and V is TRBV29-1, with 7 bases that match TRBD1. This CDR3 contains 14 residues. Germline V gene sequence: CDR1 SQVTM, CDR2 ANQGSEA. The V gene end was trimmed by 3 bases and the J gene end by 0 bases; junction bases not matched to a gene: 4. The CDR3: CSVDGDSLNTEAFF. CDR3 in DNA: TGCAGCGTTGACGGGGACAGTTTGAACACTGAAGCTTTCTTT.

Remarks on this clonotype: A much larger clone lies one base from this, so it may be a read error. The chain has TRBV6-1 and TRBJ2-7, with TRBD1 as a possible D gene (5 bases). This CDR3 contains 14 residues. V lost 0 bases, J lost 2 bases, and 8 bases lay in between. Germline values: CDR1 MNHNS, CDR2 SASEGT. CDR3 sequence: CASSEALGAYEQYF. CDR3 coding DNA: TGTGCCAGCAGTGAAGCTCTAGGGGCCTACGAGCAGTACTTC.

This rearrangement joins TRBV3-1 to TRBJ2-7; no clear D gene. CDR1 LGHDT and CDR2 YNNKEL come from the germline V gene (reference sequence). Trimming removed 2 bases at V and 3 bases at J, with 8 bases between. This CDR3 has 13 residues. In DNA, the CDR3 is TGTGCCAGCAGCCAATCCCCCGACTACGAGCAGTACTTC. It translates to CASSQSPDYEQYF.

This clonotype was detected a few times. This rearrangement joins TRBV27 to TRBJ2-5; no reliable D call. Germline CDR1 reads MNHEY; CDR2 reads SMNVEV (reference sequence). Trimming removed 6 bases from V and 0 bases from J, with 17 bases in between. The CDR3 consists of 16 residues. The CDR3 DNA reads TGTGCCAGCAGCCCACTTAGGCCCATCAACCAAGAGACCCAGTACTTC. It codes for CASSPLRPINQETQYF.

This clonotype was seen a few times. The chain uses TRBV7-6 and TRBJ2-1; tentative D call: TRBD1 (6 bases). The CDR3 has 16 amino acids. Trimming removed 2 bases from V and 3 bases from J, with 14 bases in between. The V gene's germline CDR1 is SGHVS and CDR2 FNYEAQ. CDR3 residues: CASSLIQPTGYNEQFF. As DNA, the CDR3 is TGTGCCAGCAGCTTAATTCAGCCGACAGGCTACAATGAGCAGTTCTTC.

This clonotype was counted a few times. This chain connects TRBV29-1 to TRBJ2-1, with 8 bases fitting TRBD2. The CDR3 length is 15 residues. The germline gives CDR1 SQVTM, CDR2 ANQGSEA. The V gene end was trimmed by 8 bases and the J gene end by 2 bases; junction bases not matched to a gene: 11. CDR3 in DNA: TGCAGCACTCAGGGGTCCGGGAGGGCCTACAATGAGCAGTTCTTC. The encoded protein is CSTQGSGRAYNEQFF.

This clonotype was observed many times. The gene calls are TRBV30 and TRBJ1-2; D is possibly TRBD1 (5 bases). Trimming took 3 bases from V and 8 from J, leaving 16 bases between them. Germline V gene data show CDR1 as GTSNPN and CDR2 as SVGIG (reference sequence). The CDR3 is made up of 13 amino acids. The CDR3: CAWREDTDIGYTF. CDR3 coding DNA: TGTGCCTGGAGAGAGGACACCGATATCGGCTACACCTTC.

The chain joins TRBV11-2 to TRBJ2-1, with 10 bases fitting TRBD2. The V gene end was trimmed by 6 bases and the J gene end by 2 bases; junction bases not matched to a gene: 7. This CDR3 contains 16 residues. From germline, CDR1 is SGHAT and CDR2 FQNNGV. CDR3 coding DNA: TGTGCCAGCAGGGCCATTAGCGGGGGGACCTACAATGAGCAGTTCTTC. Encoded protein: CASRAISGGTYNEQFF.

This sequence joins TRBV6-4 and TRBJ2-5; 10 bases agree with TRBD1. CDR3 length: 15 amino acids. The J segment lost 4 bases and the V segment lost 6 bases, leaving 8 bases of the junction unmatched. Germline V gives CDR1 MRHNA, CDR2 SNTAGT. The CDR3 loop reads CASRDLGTGVETQYF. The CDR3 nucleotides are TGTGCCAGCAGAGATCTCGGGACAGGGGTAGAGACCCAGTACTTC.

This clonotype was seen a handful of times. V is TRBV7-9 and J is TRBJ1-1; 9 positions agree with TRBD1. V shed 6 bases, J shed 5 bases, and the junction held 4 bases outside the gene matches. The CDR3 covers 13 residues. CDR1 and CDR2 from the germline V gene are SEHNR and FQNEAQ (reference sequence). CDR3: CASRPGTGTEAFF. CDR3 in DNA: TGTGCCAGCAGACCCGGGACAGGGACTGAAGCTTTCTTT.

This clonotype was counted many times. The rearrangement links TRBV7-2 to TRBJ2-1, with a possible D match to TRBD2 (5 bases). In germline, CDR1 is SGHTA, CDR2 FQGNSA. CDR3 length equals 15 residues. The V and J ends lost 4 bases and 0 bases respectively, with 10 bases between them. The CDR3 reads CASSSSGFSYNEQFF. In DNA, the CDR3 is TGTGCCAGCAGCTCAAGCGGTTTCTCCTACAATGAGCAGTTCTTC.

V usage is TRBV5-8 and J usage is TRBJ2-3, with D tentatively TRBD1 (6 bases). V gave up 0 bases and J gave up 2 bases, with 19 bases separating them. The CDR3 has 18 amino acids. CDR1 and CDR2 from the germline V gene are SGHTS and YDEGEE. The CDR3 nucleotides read TGTGCCAGCAGCTTGGCCGGGGTGGGGGCCGGTTACACAGATACGCAGTATTTT. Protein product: CASSLAGVGAGYTDTQYF.

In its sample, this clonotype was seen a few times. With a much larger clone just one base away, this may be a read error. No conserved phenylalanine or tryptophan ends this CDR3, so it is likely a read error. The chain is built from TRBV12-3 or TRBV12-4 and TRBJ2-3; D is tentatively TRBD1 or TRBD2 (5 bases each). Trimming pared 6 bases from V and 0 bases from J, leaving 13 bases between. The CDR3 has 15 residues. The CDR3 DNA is TGTGCCAGCAGACAGACCGGGACCAGCACAGATACGCAGTATCTT. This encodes CASRQTGTSTDTQYL.

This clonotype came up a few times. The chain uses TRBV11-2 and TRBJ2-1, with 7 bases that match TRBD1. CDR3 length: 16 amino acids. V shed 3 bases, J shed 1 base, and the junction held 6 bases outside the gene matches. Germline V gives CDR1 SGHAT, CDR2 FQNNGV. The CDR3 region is CASSLKTGLSYNEQFF. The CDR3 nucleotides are TGTGCCAGCAGCTTGAAGACAGGGCTATCCTACAATGAGCAGTTCTTC.

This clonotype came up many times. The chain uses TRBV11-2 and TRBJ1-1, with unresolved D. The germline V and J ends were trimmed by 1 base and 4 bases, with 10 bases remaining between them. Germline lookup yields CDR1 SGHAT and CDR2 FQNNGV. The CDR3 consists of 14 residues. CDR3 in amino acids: CASSLVRTSTEAFF. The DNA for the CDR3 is TGTGCCAGCAGCTTAGTTAGGACTTCCACTGAAGCTTTCTTT.

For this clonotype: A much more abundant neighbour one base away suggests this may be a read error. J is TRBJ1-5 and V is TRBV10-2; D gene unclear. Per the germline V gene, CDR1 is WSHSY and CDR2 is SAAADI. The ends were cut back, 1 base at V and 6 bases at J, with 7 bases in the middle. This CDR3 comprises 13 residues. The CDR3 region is CASSEWRAQPQHF. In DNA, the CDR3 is TGCGCCAGCAGTGAGTGGAGGGCTCAGCCCCAGCATTTT.

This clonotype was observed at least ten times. The CDR3, as DNA: TGTGCCAGCAGTGAATATCTATCACGGGGCGGGGACCATACGCAGTATTTT. As protein: CASSEYLSRGGDHTQYF. The chain links TRBV25-1 to TRBJ2-3, with D possibly matching TRBD2 (6 bases). The germline V and J ends were trimmed by 0 bases and 7 bases, with 20 bases remaining between them. Germline V gene sequence: CDR1 MGHDK, CDR2 SYGVNS. The CDR3 is 17 amino acids.

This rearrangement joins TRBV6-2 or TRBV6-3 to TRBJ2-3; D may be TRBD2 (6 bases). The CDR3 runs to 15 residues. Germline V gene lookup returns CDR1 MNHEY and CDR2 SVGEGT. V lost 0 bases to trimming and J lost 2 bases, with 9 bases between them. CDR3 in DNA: TGTGCCAGCAGTTACTCAGGCGGGGACACAGATACGCAGTATTTT. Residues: CASSYSGGDTDTQYF.